The clone carrying this T cell receptor (beta chain) came up once. Relative to the germline gene, one junction end is altered; a read error may explain this. The CDR3 is 13 amino acids. Germline lookup yields CDR1 MGHRA and CDR2 YSYEKL. The record originates from a study of molecular identifiers for immune sequencing clone quantification. TCRdb redid the calling of the PCR reads with MiXCR, one entry per CDR3 protein. The table lists about 640,000 distinct CDR3 sequences, about 20% of them singletons. The rearrangement joins TRBV4-1 to TRBJ2-7; maybe TRBD2 (6 bases). The sequencing sample was made of naive CD8+ T cells from blood, with Jurkat cell RNA spiked in. Subset here: FACS-sorted CD8+CD4-CCR7+CD45RA+ naive T cells. The receptor's source is a human donor in good health. Some libraries in this study had Jurkat cell RNA spiked in. CDR3 region: CAGSQGGVGEQYF. The CDR3 region has the DNA TGCGCCGGCAGCCAAGGAGGGGTCGGGGAGCAGTACTTC.